This TCR beta chain was observed in a study of a mutant IDH1 vaccine in newly diagnosed glioma. Overall study: Patients were started on vaccination 4-6 weeks after radiotherapy alone, or with temozolomide cycles. Patients arrived already treated with radiotherapy, temozolomide, or both, most having had both.

The repertoire was sequenced with immunoSEQ multiplex PCR; TCRdb's copy has only in-frame clones and lacks some. The sample lists tens of thousands of clones, around 78% occurring once. V was pared by 2 bases and J by 4 bases, with 7 bases of the junction left unmatched. CDR3 length equals 16 residues. Germline V gives CDR1 MNHEY, CDR2 SVGAGI. Time point specified: week 5, during vaccination. Each dose delivered 300 ug of mutant IDH1 20-mer peptide subcutaneously with imiquimod. The donor cohort comprised cases of new WHO grade 3 or 4 IDH1-mutant, ATRX-lost astrocytoma. With regard to this clone: Its antigen is unidentified.

The sample here was PBMCs, taken from a glioma patient whose treatment included an IDH1 peptide vaccine. This chain joins TRBV6-5 and TRBJ2-7; the match to TRBD1 covers 11 bases. The clonotype comes from a man aged 35 to 55 with glioma. CDR3 sequence: CASSYDTGQGVYEQYF. The CDR3 coding sequence is TGTGCCAGCAGTTACGACACGGGACAGGGGGTGTACGAGCAGTACTTC.